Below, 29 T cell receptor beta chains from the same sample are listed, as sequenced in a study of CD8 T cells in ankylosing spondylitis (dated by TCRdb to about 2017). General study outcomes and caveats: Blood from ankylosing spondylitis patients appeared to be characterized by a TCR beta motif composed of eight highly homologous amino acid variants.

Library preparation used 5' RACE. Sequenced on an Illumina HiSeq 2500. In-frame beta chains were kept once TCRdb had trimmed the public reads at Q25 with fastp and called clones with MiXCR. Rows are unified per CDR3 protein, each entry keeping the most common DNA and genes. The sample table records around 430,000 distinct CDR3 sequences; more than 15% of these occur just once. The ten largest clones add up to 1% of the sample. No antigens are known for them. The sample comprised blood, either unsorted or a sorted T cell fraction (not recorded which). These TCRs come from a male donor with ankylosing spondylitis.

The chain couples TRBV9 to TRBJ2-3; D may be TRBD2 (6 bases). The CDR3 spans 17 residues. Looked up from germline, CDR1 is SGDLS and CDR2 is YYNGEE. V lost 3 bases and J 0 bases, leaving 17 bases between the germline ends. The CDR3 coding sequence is TGTGCCAGCAGCGGGGGATCAATGGCGGGAAGCACAGATACGCAGTATTTT. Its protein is CASSGGSMAGSTDTQYF.

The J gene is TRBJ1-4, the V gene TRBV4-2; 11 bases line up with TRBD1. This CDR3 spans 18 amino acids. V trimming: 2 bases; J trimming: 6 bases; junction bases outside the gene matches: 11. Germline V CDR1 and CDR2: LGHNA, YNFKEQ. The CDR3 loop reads CASSQLNPWTGGHEKLFF. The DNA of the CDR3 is TGTGCCAGCAGCCAACTAAACCCGTGGACAGGGGGCCATGAAAAACTGTTTTTT.

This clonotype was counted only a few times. The CDR3 is CSARPTRLAGARYTGELFF. The CDR3 bases are TGCAGTGCTAGACCCACCCGGCTAGCGGGAGCTCGGTACACCGGGGAGCTGTTTTTT. J is TRBJ2-2 and V is TRBV20-1, with 10 positions matching TRBD2. The CDR3 runs to 19 residues. With 2 bases clipped from V and 3 bases from J, the junction kept 15 bases outside the gene matches. Per germline, CDR1 DFQATT and CDR2 SNEGSKA (reference sequence).

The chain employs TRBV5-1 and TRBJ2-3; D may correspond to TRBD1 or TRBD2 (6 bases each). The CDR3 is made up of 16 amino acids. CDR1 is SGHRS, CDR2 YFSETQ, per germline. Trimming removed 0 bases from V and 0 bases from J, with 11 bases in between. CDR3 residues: CASSLEGGTSTDTQYF. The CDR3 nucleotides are TGCGCCAGCAGCTTGGAGGGGGGAACTAGCACAGATACGCAGTATTTT. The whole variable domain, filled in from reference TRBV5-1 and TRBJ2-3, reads KAGVTQTPRYLIKTRGQQVTLSCSPISGHRSVSWYQQTPGQGLQFLFEYFSETQRNKGNFPGRFSGRQFSNSRSEMNVSTLELGDSALYLCASSLEGGTSTDTQYFGPGTRLTVL.

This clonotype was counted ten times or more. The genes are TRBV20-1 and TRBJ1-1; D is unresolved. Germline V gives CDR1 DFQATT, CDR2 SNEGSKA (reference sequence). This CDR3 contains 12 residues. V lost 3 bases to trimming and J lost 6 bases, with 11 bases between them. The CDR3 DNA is TGCAGTGCTAGTCGGGAGGGTGCTGAAGCTTTCTTT. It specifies CSASREGAEAFF.

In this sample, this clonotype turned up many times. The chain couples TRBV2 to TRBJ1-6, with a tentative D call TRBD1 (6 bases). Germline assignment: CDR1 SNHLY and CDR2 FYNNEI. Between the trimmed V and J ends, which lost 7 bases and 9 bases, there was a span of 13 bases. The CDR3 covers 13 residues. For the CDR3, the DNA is TGTGCCAGCAAGCCGGGGGCTAGTTCACCCCTCCACTTT. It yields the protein CASKPGASSPLHF.

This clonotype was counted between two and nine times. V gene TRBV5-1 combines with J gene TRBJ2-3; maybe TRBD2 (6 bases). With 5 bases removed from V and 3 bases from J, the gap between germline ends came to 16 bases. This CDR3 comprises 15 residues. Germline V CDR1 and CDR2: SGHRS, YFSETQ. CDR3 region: CASSPGLLNTDTQYF. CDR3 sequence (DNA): TGCGCCAGCAGTCCGGGACTCCTAAATACAGATACGCAGTATTTT.

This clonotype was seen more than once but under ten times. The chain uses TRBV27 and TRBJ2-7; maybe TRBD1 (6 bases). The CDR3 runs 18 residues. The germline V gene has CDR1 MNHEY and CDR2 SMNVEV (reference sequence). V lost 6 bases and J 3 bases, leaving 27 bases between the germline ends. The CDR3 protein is CASSPNLGRQGSNYEQYF. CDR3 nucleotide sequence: TGTGCCAGCAGCCCCAACCTGGGTAGGCAGGGGAGTAACTACGAGCAGTACTTC.

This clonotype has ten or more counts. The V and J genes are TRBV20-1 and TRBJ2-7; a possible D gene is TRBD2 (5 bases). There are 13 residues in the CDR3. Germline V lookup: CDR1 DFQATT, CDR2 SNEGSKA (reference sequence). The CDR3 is CSALRAGTGEQYF. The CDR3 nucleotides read TGCAGCGCCCTCCGCGCGGGTACGGGAGAGCAGTACTTC.

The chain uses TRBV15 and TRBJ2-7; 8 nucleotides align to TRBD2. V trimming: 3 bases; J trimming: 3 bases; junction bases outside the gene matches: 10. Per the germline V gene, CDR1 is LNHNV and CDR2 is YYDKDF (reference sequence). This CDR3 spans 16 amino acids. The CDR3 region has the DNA TGTGCCACCAGCAGGGACCTAGATAGCGGGGTCTACGAGCAGTACTTC. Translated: CATSRDLDSGVYEQYF.

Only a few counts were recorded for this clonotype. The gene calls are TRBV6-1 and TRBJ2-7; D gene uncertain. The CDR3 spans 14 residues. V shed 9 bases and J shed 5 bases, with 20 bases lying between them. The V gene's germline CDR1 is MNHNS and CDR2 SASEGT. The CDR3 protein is CASVLAPFPNEQYF. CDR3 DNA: TGTGCCAGTGTTCTGGCCCCCTTCCCTAACGAGCAGTACTTC.

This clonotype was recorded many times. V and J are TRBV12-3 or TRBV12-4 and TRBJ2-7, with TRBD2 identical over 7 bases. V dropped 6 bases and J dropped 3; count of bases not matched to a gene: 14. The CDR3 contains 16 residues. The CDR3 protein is CASSSIASGFRYEQYF. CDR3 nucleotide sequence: TGTGCCAGCAGCTCAATCGCTAGCGGTTTTCGCTACGAGCAGTACTTC.

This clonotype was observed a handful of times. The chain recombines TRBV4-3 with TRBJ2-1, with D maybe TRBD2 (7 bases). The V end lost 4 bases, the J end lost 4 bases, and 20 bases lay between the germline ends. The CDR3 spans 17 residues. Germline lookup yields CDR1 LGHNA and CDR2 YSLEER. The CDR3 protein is CASSRVLGGGGYNEQFF. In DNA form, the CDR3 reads TGCGCCAGCAGCCGGGTACTCGGAGGGGGGGGATACAATGAGCAGTTCTTC.

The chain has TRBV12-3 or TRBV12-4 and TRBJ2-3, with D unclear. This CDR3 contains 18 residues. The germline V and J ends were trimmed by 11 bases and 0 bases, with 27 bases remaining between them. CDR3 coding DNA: TGTGCCTTCAGTTTAGCTTCCTATTACGGGCCCAGCACAGATACGCAGTATTTT. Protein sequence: CAFSLASYYGPSTDTQYF.

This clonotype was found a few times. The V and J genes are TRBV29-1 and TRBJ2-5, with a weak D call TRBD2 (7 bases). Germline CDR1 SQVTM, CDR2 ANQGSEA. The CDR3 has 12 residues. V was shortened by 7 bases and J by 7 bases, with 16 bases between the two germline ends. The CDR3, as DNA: TGCAGCGGCTTCAAGAGGGGGGGGACCCAGTACTTC. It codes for CSGFKRGGTQYF.

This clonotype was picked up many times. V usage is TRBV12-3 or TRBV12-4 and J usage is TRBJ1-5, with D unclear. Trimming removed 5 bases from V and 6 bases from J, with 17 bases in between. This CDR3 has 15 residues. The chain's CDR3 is CASSPRTASGQPQHF. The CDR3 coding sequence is TGTGCCAGCAGTCCAAGAACAGCTTCTGGTCAGCCCCAGCATTTT.

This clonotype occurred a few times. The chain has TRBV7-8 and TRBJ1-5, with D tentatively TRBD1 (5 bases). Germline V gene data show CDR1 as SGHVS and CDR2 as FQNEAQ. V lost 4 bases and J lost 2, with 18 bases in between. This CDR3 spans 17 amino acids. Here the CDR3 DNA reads TGTGCCAGCAGCTCACCCTCCGGCTCCAGGGGCAATCAGCCCCAGCATTTT. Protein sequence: CASSSPSGSRGNQPQHF.

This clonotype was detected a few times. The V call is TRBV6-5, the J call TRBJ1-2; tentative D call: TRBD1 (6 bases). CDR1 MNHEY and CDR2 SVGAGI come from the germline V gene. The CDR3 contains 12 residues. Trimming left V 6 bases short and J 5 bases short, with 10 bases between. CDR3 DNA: TGTGCCAGCAGGGGACAAGCTTATGGCTACACCTTC. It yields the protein CASRGQAYGYTF.

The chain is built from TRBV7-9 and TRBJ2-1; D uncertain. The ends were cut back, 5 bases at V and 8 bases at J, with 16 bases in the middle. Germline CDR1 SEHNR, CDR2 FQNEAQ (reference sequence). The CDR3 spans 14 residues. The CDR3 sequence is CASSRNGVSYEQFF. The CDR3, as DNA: TGTGCCAGCAGCCGAAATGGCGTCTCGTATGAGCAGTTCTTC.

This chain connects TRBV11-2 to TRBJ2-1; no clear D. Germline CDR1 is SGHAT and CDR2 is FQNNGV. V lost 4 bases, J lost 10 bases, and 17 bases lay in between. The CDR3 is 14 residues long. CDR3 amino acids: CASSSSALVGEQFF. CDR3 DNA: TGTGCCAGCAGCTCCTCCGCCTTAGTTGGAGAGCAGTTCTTC.

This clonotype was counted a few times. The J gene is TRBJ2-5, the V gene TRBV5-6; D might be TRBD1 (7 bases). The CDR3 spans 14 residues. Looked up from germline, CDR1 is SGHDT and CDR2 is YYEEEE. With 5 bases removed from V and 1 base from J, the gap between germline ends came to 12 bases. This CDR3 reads CASRSRGAQETQYF. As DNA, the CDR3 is TGTGCCAGCAGATCCAGGGGGGCCCAAGAGACCCAGTACTTC.

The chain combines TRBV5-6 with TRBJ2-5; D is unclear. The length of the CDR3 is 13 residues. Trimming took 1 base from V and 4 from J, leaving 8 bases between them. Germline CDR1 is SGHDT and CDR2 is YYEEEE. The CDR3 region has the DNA TGTGCCAGCAGCTTGTATTTAGGAGAGACCCAGTACTTC. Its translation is CASSLYLGETQYF.

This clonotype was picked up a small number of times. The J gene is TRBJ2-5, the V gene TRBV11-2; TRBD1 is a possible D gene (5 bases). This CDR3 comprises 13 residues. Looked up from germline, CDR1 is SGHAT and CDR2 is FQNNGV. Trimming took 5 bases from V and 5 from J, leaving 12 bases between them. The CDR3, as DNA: TGTGCCAGCAGCCTCAGGGCTCGGGAGACCCAGTACTTC. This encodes CASSLRARETQYF.

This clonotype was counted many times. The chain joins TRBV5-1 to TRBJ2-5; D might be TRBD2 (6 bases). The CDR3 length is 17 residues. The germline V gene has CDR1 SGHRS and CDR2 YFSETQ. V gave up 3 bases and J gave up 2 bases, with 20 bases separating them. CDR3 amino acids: CASSYGTLRAGQETQYF. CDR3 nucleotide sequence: TGCGCCAGCAGCTACGGGACTCTTCGCGCCGGTCAAGAGACCCAGTACTTC.

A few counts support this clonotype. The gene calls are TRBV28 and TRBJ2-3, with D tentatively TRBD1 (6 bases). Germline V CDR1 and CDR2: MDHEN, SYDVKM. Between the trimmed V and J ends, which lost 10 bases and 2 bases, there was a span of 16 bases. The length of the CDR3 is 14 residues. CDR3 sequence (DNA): TGTGCCATCAATGATGACAGGCCCACAGATACGCAGTATTTT. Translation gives CAINDDRPTDTQYF.

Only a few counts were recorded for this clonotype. In DNA form, the CDR3 reads TGCGCCAGCAGCCAAACAGGAGATGACTACAATGAGCAGTTCTTC. It yields the protein CASSQTGDDYNEQFF. V is TRBV5-1 and J is TRBJ2-1; possible D gene TRBD1, 5 bases. The CDR3 covers 15 residues. Germline loops: CDR1 SGHRS, CDR2 YFSETQ. The V end lost 4 bases, the J end lost 3 bases, and 14 bases lay between the germline ends.

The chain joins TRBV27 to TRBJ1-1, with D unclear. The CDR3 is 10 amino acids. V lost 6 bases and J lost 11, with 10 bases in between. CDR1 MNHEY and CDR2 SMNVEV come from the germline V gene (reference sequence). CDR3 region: CASRPSGAFF. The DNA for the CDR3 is TGTGCCAGCAGACCCTCGGGGGCTTTCTTT.

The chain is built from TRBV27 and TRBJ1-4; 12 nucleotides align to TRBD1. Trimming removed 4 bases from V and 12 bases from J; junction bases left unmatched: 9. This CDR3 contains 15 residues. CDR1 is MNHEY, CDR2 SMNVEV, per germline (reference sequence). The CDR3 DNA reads TGTGCCAGCAGTTGGGGACAGGGGGCAAAAGGGGAACTGTTTTTT. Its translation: CASSWGQGAKGELFF.

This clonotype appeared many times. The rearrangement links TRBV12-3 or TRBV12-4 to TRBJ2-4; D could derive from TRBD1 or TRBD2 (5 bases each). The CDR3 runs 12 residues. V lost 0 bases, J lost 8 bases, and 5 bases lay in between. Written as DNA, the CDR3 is TGTGCCAGCAGTTTAGCGGGGGACATTCAGTACTTC. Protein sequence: CASSLAGDIQYF.